This TCR beta chain derives from a study of cytomegalovirus exposure and HLA in healthy donors. Turning to the study itself: The Caucasian-associated ancestry cluster contained 75% to 85% of the roughly 400 genotyped donors.

The PCR had 60 Vbeta and 13 Jbeta primers. The assay was immunoSEQ multiplex PCR, and TCRdb's table has in-frame clones only and misses some. The sample carries about 170,000 clones, approximately 70% recorded once. Study findings and constraints: The study listed roughly 160 cytomegalovirus-associated TCR beta chains.

In the case of this clone: Its antigen is not known.

V lost 3 bases, J lost 2 bases, and 9 bases lay in between. Germline V gene lookup returns CDR1 SGHTA and CDR2 FQGTGA. This CDR3 comprises 14 residues. Regarding donors, all were healthy bone marrow donors. The source of this sequence is a man in his forties in good health and CMV-seropositive. The rearrangement joins TRBV7-3 to TRBJ2-3; maybe TRBD2 (5 bases). The sample consisted of PBMCs. The CDR3 DNA reads as TGTGCCAGCAGCTTGGGAGTTTCCACAGATACGCAGTATTTT. Translated, it gives CASSLGVSTDTQYF.